This T cell receptor (beta chain) was recovered during a study of multiple sclerosis patients with progressive multifocal leukoencephalopathy. Study results and caveats: It is unclear whether the findings reflect JC virus infection or general immunocompromise. In most PML patients, TRB repertoires appeared less diverse by entropy.

Time point here: time of PML onset. After about 16 to 60 months on natalizumab, the natalizumab-treated patients developed PML. TCRdb keeps only in-frame clones here, not all; method: immunoSEQ multiplex PCR. In the table there are under 35,000 clones, about 87% of which are singletons. A word on this clone: Antigen specificity is unknown.

After removal of 4 bases from V and 3 bases from J, the junction contained 8 bases not matched to a gene. The CDR3 has 15 residues. The germline CDR1 and CDR2 sequences are SGHAT and FQNNGV. The J gene is TRBJ2-7, the V gene TRBV11-2; the match to TRBD1 covers 8 bases. The material sequenced was PBMCs, taken from a patient treated with natalizumab. The origin of this receptor is a woman between 35 and 50 years old with progressive multifocal leukoencephalopathy. The chain's CDR3 is CASSSWDRSLYEQYF. CDR3 nucleotide sequence: TGTGCCAGCAGCTCCTGGGACAGGTCCCTCTACGAGCAGTACTTC.